This T cell receptor (beta chain) appears in the sequencing data of a study of T cell responses to AZD1222 COVID-19 vaccine. Using immunoSEQ multiplex PCR, the repertoire was profiled, and TCRdb retains in-frame clones only, with some absent. This table has 150,000 to 200,000 clones, about nine tenths appearing once. V lost 6 bases, J lost 6 bases, and 13 bases lay in between. CDR3 size: 12 residues. Germline-derived CDR1 and CDR2 are SGHDT and YYEEEE. Regarding the study as a whole: The study identified only five to seven AZD1222 recipients as seropositive at baseline. Females made up more of the donors, who were largely white British, and clonal diversity may have come out too low.

Concerning this clone itself: The antigen remains unidentified.

The sequence was obtained from an adult in good health. This chain uses TRBV5-6 with TRBJ2-7; D is undetermined. Sequences were derived from peripheral blood, sampled on day 0 of AZD1222 vaccination. The CDR3 region has the DNA TGTGCCAGCACCCCCGGACCCGGCGAGCAGTACTTC. This codes for CASTPGPGEQYF. Combining the CDR3 with reference TRBV5-6 and TRBJ2-7 gives the whole variable domain DAGVTQSPTHLIKTRGQQVTLRCSPKSGHDTVSWYQQALGQGPQFIFQYYEEEERQRGNFPDRFSGHQFPNYSSELNVNALLLGDSALYLCASTPGPGEQYFGPGTRLTVT.